Listed below are T cell receptor beta chains from one sample, sequenced in a study of cytomegalovirus exposure and HLA in healthy donors. The repertoire was sequenced with immunoSEQ multiplex PCR; TCRdb's copy has only in-frame clones and lacks some. The table for this sample gives roughly 220,000 clones. The sequenced sample was PBMCs. The receptors here all came from a girl aged 2 to 9 in good health and CMV-seropositive. Both conserved end residues are part of each CDR3. Fields, in order: J gene, D gene, V gene, CDR3 DNA, CDR3 protein. A D gene is named only where the DNA matches it firmly.

J gene: TRBJ2-3
D gene: .
V gene: TRBV5-4
CDR3 DNA: TGTGCCAGCAGACCAGGGGTGAGCACAGATACGCAGTATTTT
CDR3 protein: CASRPGVSTDTQYF

J gene: TRBJ2-7
D gene: TRBD2
V gene: TRBV27
CDR3 DNA: TGTGCCAGCAGTCCATGGACAGCAACCGGACTAGCGGGACCTAGCTCCTACGAGCAGTACTTC
CDR3 protein: CASSPWTATGLAGPSSYEQYF

J gene: TRBJ2-7
D gene: TRBD1
V gene: TRBV27
CDR3 DNA: TGTGCCAGCAGTACCTGGGACAGGGCCTACGAGCAGTACTTC
CDR3 protein: CASSTWDRAYEQYF

J gene: TRBJ1-4
D gene: .
V gene: TRBV29-1
CDR3 DNA: TGCAGCGCAACAGGGAGTGATAATGAAAAACTGTTTTTT
CDR3 protein: CSATGSDNEKLFF

J gene: TRBJ1-4
D gene: .
V gene: TRBV2
CDR3 DNA: TGTGCCAGCAGGGAACAGGGATTTGTGGAAAAACTGTTTTTT
CDR3 protein: CASREQGFVEKLFF

J gene: TRBJ2-5
D gene: .
V gene: TRBV18
CDR3 DNA: TGTGCCAGCTCACCAGTAGAGCAAGAGACCCAGTACTTC
CDR3 protein: CASSPVEQETQYF

J gene: TRBJ2-7
D gene: .
V gene: TRBV5-5
CDR3 DNA: TGTGCCAGCAGCTTGGTTGCGGGACCCTCCTACGAGCAGTACTTC
CDR3 protein: CASSLVAGPSYEQYF

J gene: TRBJ2-1
D gene: TRBD2
V gene: TRBV6-1
CDR3 DNA: TGTGCCAGCAGTGACCTATATGGACTAGCGAATGAGCAGTTCTTC
CDR3 protein: CASSDLYGLANEQFF

J gene: TRBJ2-7
D gene: TRBD1
V gene: TRBV7-6
CDR3 DNA: TGTGCCAGCAGCTCCCGGACAGGGCTCGCCTACGAGCAGTACTTC
CDR3 protein: CASSSRTGLAYEQYF

J gene: TRBJ2-2
D gene: .
V gene: TRBV21-1
CDR3 DNA: TGTGCCAGCAGCAAAGGAGGGCGACTAGCGGGCCCTCCTGCGAACACCGGGGAGCTGTTTTTT
CDR3 protein: CASSKGGRLAGPPANTGELFF

J gene: TRBJ2-6
D gene: .
V gene: TRBV5-4
CDR3 DNA: TGTGCCAGCAGCGCCAGGGCCACTGGGGCCAACGTCCTGACTTTC
CDR3 protein: CASSARATGANVLTF

J gene: TRBJ1-2
D gene: TRBD1
V gene: TRBV18
CDR3 DNA: TGTGCCAGCTCACCCCTAGACAGGGCAGGCTATGGCTACACCTTC
CDR3 protein: CASSPLDRAGYGYTF

J gene: TRBJ2-1
D gene: TRBD1
V gene: TRBV7-9
CDR3 DNA: TGTGCCAGCAGCTCCCGGGACAGGGGGTACAATGAGCAGTTCTTC
CDR3 protein: CASSSRDRGYNEQFF

J gene: TRBJ1-3
D gene: .
V gene: TRBV2
CDR3 DNA: TGTGCCAGCAGAAGACAGAGCTCTGGAAACACCATATATTTT
CDR3 protein: CASRRQSSGNTIYF

J gene: TRBJ2-1
D gene: .
V gene: TRBV10-1
CDR3 DNA: TGCGCCAGCAGTGATATCGGTACCTTTAGTAGCGGACACTACAATGAGCAGTTCTTC
CDR3 protein: CASSDIGTFSSGHYNEQFF

J gene: TRBJ2-1
D gene: .
V gene: TRBV5-4
CDR3 DNA: TGTGCCAGCAGCTTAAAGAAAGGGAGCTCCTACAATGAGCAGTTCTTC
CDR3 protein: CASSLKKGSSYNEQFF

J gene: TRBJ2-5
D gene: TRBD1
V gene: TRBV5-4
CDR3 DNA: TGTGCCAGCAGCTTGATGGGACAGGGGGCCTGGGAGACCCAGTACTTC
CDR3 protein: CASSLMGQGAWETQYF

J gene: TRBJ2-7
D gene: .
V gene: TRBV5-1
CDR3 DNA: TGCGCCAGCAGCGCAAATCTTCGAAGTAAGACAGATACTATATACGAGCAGTACTTC
CDR3 protein: CASSANLRSKTDTIYEQYF

J gene: TRBJ1-5
D gene: TRBD1
V gene: TRBV28
CDR3 DNA: TGTGCCAGCAGTCCCTCGGGACAGGGCAACAATCAGCCCCAGCATTTT
CDR3 protein: CASSPSGQGNNQPQHF

J gene: TRBJ2-7
D gene: TRBD1
V gene: TRBV10-3
CDR3 DNA: TGTGCCATCAGTGAGTCGACGGGACAGATCTACGAGCAGTACTTC
CDR3 protein: CAISESTGQIYEQYF

J gene: TRBJ2-7
D gene: .
V gene: TRBV18
CDR3 DNA: TGTGCCAGCTCACCAAAGTCGTCCCGACAAGGTTACGAGCAGTACTTC
CDR3 protein: CASSPKSSRQGYEQYF

J gene: TRBJ2-7
D gene: TRBD2
V gene: TRBV2
CDR3 DNA: TGTGCCAGCGTTGGGGGGACTAGCGGGAGGCGGTCCTACGAGCAGTACTTC
CDR3 protein: CASVGGTSGRRSYEQYF

J gene: TRBJ2-7
D gene: .
V gene: TRBV25-1
CDR3 DNA: TGTGCCAGCAGTGGGACTGTAAGAAACTCCTACGAGCAGTACTTC
CDR3 protein: CASSGTVRNSYEQYF

J gene: TRBJ1-5
D gene: TRBD1
V gene: TRBV28
CDR3 DNA: TGTGCCAGCAGTGCAGGGGGGCTAGGGCAGCCCCAGCATTTT
CDR3 protein: CASSAGGLGQPQHF